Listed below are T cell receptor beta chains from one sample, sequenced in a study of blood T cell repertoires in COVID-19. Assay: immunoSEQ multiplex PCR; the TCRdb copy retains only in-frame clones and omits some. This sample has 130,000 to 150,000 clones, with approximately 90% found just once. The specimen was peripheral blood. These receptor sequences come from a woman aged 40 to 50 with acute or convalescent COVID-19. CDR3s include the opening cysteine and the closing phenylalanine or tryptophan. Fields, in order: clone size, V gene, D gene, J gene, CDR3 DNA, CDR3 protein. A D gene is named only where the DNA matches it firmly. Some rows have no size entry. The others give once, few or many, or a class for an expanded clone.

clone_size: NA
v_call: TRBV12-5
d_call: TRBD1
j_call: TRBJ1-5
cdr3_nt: TGTGCTAGTGGTTTGTATGTACAGGGGGCGAGCAATCAGCCCCAGCATTTT
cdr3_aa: CASGLYVQGASNQPQHF

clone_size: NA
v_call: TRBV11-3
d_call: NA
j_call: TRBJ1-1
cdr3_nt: TGTGCCAGCAGCTTAGGCAGGGGTACTGAAGCTTTCTTT
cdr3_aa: CASSLGRGTEAFF

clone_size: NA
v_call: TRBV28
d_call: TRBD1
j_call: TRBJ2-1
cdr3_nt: TGTGCCAGCAGGGGAGAACAGGGGGCTATTAATGAGCAGTTCTTC
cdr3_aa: CASRGEQGAINEQFF

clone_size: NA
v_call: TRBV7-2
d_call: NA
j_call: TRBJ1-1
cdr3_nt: TGTGCCAGCAGCTTCTTGAGGCCTCTCCAAGCTTTCTTT
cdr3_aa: CASSFLRPLQAFF

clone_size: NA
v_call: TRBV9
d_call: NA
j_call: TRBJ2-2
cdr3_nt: TGTGCCAGCAGCGTAGGAGGGGGGGCGAGCACCGGGGAGCTGTTTTTT
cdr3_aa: CASSVGGGASTGELFF

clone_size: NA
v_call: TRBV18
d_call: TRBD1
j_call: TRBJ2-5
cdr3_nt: TGTGCCAGCTCGCCGGGACAGGAAGAGACCCAGTACTTC
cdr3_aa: CASSPGQEETQYF

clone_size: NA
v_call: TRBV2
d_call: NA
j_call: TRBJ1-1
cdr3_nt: TGTGCCAGCGAAACAGGTTACACTGAAGCTTTCTTT
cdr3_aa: CASETGYTEAFF

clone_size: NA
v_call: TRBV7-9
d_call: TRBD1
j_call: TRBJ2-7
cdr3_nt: TGTGCCAGCAGCGCAAGACAGGGGGCGATTAGGTACGAGCAGTACTTC
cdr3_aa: CASSARQGAIRYEQYF

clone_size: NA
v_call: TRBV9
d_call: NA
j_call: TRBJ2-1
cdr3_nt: TGTGCCAGCAGTGAGACGGACAGTTACAATGAGCAGTTCTTC
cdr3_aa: CASSETDSYNEQFF

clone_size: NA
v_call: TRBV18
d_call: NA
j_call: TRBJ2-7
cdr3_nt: TGTGCCAGCTCACCCCCTAGTCGGGCCTACGAGCAGTACTTC
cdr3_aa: CASSPPSRAYEQYF

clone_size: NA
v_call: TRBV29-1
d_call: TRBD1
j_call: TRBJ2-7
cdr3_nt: TGCAGCGTTCAACGAGGGACAGGGCGGGTCGAGCAGTACTTC
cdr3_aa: CSVQRGTGRVEQYF

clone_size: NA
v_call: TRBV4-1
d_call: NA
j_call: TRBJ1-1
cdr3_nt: TGCGCCAGCAGCCAAGTCCACATCTGGGGGGATACTGAAGCTTTCTTT
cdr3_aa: CASSQVHIWGDTEAFF

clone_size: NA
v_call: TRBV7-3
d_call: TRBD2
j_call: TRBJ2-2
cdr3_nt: TGTGCCAGCAGTCTAGCGGGGCTGAACACCGGGGAGCTGTTTTTT
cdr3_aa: CASSLAGLNTGELFF

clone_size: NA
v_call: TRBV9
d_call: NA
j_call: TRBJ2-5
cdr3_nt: TGTGCCAGCAGCCCCCCCGGGGAGGAGACCCAGTACTTC
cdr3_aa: CASSPPGEETQYF

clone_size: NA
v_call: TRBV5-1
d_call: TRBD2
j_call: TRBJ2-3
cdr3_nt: TGCGCCAGCAGCCCAGGACTAGCGGGAGATGGTGGTACGCAGTATTTT
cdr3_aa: CASSPGLAGDGGTQYF

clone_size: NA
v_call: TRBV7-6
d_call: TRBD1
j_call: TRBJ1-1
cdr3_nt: TGTGCCAGCAGCTCTACCCCGGGACAGGGGGTCACTGAAGCTTTCTTT
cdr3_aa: CASSSTPGQGVTEAFF

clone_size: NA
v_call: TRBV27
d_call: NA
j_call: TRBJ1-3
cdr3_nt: TGTGCCAGCAGTTTAGGTGGCAGAGGAAACACCATATATTTT
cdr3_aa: CASSLGGRGNTIYF

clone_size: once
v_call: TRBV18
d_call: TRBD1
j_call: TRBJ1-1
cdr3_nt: TGTGCCAGCTCAACCGCCTTGCAGGGGGGCACTGAAGCTTTCTTT
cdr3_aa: CASSTALQGGTEAFF

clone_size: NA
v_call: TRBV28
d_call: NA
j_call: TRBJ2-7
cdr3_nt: TGTGCCAGCAGTGGCTCAGGGACTTCCAGCTCGTACGAGCAGTACTTC
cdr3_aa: CASSGSGTSSSYEQYF

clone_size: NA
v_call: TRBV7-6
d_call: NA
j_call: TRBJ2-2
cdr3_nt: TGTGCCAGCAGCTTAAGGCTAGCTGGCACCGGGGAGCTGTTTTTT
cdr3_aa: CASSLRLAGTGELFF

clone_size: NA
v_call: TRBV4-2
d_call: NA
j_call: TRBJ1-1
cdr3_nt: TGTGCCAGCAGCCAGGAGGACAGAAGGAACACTGAAGCTTTCTTT
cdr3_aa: CASSQEDRRNTEAFF

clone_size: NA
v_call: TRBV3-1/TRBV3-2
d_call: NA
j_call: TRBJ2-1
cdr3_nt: TGTGCCAGCAGCCTAAGTCCAGTATTGACTCCAGACAATGAGCAGTTCTTC
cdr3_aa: CASSLSPVLTPDNEQFF

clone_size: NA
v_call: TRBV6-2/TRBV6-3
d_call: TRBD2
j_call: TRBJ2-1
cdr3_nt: TGTGCCAGCAGTCCGACTAGCGGGGCCTCCAATGAGCAGTTCTTC
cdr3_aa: CASSPTSGASNEQFF

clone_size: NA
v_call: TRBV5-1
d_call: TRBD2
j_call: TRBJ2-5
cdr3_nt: TGCGCCAGCAGCTTAATACTAGCGGGGGGGAAAGAGACCCAGTACTTC
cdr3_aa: CASSLILAGGKETQYF

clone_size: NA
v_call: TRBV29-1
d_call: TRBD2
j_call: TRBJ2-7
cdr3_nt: TGCAGCGTTGAGGGAGGGGATGGATACGAGCAGTACTTC
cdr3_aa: CSVEGGDGYEQYF

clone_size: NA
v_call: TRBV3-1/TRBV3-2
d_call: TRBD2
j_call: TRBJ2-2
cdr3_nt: TGTGCCAGCAGCTTCCTGGTCGGGAGGGACACCGGGGAGCTGTTTTTT
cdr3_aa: CASSFLVGRDTGELFF

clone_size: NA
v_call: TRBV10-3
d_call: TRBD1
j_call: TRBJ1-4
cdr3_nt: TGTGCCATCAGTGAGAGGACAGGGGCGGAAAAACTGTTTTTT
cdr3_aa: CAISERTGAEKLFF

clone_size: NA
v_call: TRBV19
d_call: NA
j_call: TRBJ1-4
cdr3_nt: TGTGCCAGTAGTCGGACATCTAGTGAAAAACTGTTTTTT
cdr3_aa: CASSRTSSEKLFF

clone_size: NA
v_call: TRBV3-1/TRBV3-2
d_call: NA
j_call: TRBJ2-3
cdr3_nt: TGTGCCAGCAGCCAAATACAGGGCCTGGATACGCAGTATTTT
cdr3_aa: CASSQIQGLDTQYF

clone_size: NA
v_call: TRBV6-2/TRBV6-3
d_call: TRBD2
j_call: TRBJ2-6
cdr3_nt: TGTGCCAGCAGCCCTATCGGCGGGGGGCTTAGATCTGGGGCCAACGTCCTGACTTTC
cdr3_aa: CASSPIGGGLRSGANVLTF

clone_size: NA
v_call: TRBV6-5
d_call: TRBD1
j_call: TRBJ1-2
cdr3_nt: TGTGCCAGCAGGGACAGGGGGCGCGTAGGGTATGGCTACACCTTC
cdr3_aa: CASRDRGRVGYGYTF

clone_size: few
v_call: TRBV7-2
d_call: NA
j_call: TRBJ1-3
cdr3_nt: TGTGCCAGCAGCTTAGGTCAGGGGATGGATGCCGGAAACACCATATATTTT
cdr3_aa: CASSLGQGMDAGNTIYF

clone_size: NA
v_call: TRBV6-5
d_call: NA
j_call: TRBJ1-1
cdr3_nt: TGTGCCAGCAGTCCCAGGGTGGACAGTCGTCCTTTCTTT
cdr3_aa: CASSPRVDSRPFF

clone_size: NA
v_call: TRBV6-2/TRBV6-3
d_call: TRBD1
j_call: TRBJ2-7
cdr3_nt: TGTGCCAGCAGTGACAGGGGGGGACTTCACGAGCAGTACTTC
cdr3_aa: CASSDRGGLHEQYF

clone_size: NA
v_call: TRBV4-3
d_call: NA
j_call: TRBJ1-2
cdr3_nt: TGCGCCAGCAGCCAAGTCGGAGGCGGCTACACCTTC
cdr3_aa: CASSQVGGGYTF

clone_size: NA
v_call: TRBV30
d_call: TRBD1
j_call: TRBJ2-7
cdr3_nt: TGTGCCTGGGGACAGGGGCCCTACGAGCAGTACTTC
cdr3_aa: CAWGQGPYEQYF

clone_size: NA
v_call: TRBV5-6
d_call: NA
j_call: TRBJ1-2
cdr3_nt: TGTGCCAGCAGCCGGACAGATAACTATGGCTACACCTTC
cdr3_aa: CASSRTDNYGYTF

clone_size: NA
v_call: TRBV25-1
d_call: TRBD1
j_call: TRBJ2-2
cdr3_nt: TGTGCCAGCAGGCCGACAGGGATCGCCACCGGGGAGCTGTTTTTT
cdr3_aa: CASRPTGIATGELFF

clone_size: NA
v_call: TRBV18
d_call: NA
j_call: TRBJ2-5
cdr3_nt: TGTGCCAGCTCACCCATAGCTTCAGGGATCCAAGAGACCCAGTACTTC
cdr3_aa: CASSPIASGIQETQYF

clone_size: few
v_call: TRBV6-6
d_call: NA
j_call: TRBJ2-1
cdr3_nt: TGTGCCAGCACCGGAGGGGGCGCTAGCTACAATGAGCAGTTCTTC
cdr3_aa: CASTGGGASYNEQFF

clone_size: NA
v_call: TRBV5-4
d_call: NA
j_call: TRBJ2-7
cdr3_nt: TGTGCCAGCAACAATCAGGGGGGCTACGAGCAGTACTTC
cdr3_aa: CASNNQGGYEQYF

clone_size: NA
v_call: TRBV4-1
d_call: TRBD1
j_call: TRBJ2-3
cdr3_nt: TGCGCCAGCACCACAGGGGGCCGGGGACTGGATACGCAGTATTTT
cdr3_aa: CASTTGGRGLDTQYF

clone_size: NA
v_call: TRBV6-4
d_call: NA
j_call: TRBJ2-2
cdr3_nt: TGTGCCAGCAGTGAGGGGACATTAAACACCGGGGAGCTGTTTTTT
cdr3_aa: CASSEGTLNTGELFF

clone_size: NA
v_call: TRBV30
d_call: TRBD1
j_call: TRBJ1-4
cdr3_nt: TGTGCCTGGAGTGCCGGGACAGGGGATATAGGAGAAAAACTGTTTTTT
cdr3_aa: CAWSAGTGDIGEKLFF

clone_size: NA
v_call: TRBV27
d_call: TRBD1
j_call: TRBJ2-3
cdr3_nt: TGTGCCAGCAGATCTACAGGGGGCCGTAGCGGTGGAGCAGATACGCAGTATTTT
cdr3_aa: CASRSTGGRSGGADTQYF

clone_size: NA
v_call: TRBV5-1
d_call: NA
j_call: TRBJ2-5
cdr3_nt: TGCGCCAGCAGCTTGGTCAGGGGGAGGCCCGAGTGGATGGAGACCCAGTACTTC
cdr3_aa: CASSLVRGRPEWMETQYF

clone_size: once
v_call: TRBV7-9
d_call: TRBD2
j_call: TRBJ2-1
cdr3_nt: TGTGCCAGCAGCTTAATGGGGACTAGCAATAATGAGCAGTTCTTC
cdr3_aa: CASSLMGTSNNEQFF

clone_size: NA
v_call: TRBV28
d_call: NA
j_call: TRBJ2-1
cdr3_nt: TGTGCCAGCAGTTTATGGGCCAATGAGCAGTTCTTC
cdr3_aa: CASSLWANEQFF

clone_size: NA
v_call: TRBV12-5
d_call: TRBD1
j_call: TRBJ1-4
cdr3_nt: TGTGCTAGTGGCCCCGGGACAGGGGGTGAAAAACTGTTTTTT
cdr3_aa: CASGPGTGGEKLFF

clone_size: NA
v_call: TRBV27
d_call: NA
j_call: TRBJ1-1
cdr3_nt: TGTGCCAGCAGTTGGAGGGGGAGGGACACTGAAGCTTTCTTT
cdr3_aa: CASSWRGRDTEAFF

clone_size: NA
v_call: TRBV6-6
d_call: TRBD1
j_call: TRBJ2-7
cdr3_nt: TGTGCCAGCAGTTATACCCCGGACAGGTTGGCCTACGAGCAGTACTTC
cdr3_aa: CASSYTPDRLAYEQYF

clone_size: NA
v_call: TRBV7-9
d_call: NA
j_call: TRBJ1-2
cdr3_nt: TGTGCCAGCAGCTTAGACCAGGGAACGGCCTATGGCTACACCTTC
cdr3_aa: CASSLDQGTAYGYTF

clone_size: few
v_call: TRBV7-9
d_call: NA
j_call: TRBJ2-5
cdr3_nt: TGTGCCAGCAGCTTAACCGAGGCAGGGAAAGAGACCCAGTACTTC
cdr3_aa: CASSLTEAGKETQYF

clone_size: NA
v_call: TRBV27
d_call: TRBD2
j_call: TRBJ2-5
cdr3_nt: TGTGCCAGCAGCCCGACTAGCGGGGGGGCGAGAGAGACCCAGTACTTC
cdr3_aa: CASSPTSGGARETQYF

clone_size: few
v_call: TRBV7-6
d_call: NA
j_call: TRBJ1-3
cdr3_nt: TGTGCCAGCAGCTGGGCTGCGGGCTCTGGAAACACCATATATTTT
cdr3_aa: CASSWAAGSGNTIYF

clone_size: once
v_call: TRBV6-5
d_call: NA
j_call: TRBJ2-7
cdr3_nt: TGTGCCAGCGATCCCGGGACTGTGCTTTCCGAGCAGTACTTC
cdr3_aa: CASDPGTVLSEQYF

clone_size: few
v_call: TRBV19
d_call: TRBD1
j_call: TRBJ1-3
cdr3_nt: TGTGCCAGTAGTATCGGACAGGTGGAAGGAAACACCATATATTTT
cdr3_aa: CASSIGQVEGNTIYF

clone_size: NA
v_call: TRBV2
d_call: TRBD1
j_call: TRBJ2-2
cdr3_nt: TGTGCCAGCAGTGAATTCGGGACAGGGTCGGTCACCGGGGAGCTGTTTTTT
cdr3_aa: CASSEFGTGSVTGELFF

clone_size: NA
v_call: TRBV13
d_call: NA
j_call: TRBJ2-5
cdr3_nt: TGTGCCAGCAGCTTCCAGGGGCAAGAGACCCAGTACTTC
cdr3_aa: CASSFQGQETQYF

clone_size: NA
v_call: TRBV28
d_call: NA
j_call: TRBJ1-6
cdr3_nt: TGTGCCAGCAGTGCAGGCTCCTATAATTCACCCCTCCACTTT
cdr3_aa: CASSAGSYNSPLHF